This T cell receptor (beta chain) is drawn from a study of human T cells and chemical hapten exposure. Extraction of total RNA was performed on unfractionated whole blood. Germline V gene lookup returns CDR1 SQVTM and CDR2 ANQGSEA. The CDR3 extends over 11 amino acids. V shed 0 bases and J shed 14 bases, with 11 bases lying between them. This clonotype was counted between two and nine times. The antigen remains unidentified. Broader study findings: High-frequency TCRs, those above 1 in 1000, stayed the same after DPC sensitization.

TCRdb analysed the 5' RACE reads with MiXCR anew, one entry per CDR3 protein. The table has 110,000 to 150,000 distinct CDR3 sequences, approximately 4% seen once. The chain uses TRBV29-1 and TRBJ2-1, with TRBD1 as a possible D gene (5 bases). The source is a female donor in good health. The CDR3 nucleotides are TGCAGCGTTGAAGATCCGTGGGGCGAGTTCTTC. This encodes CSVEDPWGEFF.